One sample yielded the 5 T cell receptor beta chains listed below, sequenced in a study of synovial regulatory T cells in juvenile arthritis. The synovial samples were synovial fluid, paired with peripheral blood from each active arthritis patient. The method was immunoSEQ multiplex PCR; TCRdb's version includes in-frame clones alone and lacks a portion of them. The sample holds around 2,000 clones. Input material: Treg cells from the synovium. The receptors here all came from a donor younger than 30 with juvenile idiopathic arthritis.

Considering frequency, this clone is medium-sized. The CDR3 spells CASRQPPYEQYF. This chain uses TRBV14 with TRBJ2-7; TCRdb returns TRBD1, unconfirmable since there is no DNA. Germline CDR1 SGHDN, CDR2 FVKESK. This CDR3 has 12 residues. The protein alone is recorded here.

By frequency, this clone registers medium-sized. The CDR3 here is CASSQDGEQYF. This chain joins TRBV14 and TRBJ2-7; as DNA is missing, the TRBD2 call by TCRdb cannot be tested. CDR1 SGHDN and CDR2 FVKESK come from the germline V gene. The CDR3 extends over 11 amino acids. The record lacks a DNA sequence.

The chain carries TRBV5-6 and TRBJ2-3; the TCRdb call, TRBD2, lacks DNA for checking. Germline lookup yields CDR1 SGHDT and CDR2 YYEEEE. The CDR3 consists of 17 residues. This entry has no DNA. The CDR3 loop is CASSLPGGSSSTDTQYF.

This clone counts as medium-sized by frequency. The chain combines TRBV5-1 with TRBJ2-2; TCRdb's assignment of TRBD2 cannot be checked, as there is no DNA. Looked up from germline, CDR1 is SGHRS and CDR2 is YFSETQ. The CDR3 runs to 18 residues. DNA was not recorded. The chain's CDR3 is CASSWTTSGRANTGELFF.

The chain joins TRBV9 to TRBJ2-5; TCRdb's D call of TRBD2 is untestable without DNA. The V gene's germline CDR1 is SGDLS and CDR2 YYNGEE. The CDR3 is 14 residues long. No DNA is recorded. The CDR3 spells CASSPQAHAETQYF.